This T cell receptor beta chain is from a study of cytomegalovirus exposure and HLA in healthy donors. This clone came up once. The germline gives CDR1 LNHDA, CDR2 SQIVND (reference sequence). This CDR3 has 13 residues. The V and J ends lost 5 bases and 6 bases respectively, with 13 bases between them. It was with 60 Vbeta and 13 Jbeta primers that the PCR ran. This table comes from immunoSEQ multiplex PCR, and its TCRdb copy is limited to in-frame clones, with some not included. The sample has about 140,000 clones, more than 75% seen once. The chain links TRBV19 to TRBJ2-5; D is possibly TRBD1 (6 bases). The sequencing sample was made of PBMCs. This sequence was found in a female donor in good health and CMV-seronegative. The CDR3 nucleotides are TGTGCCAGTAGTGGACAGTGGAGCCAGACCCAGTACTTC. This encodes CASSGQWSQTQYF.